This T cell receptor (beta chain) was identified in a study of T-cell reconstitution after alpha-beta-depleted transplantation in children. TCRbeta library construction was performed incorporating unique molecular identifiers. TCRdb used MiXCR to reprocess the PCR reads, holding one entry per CDR3 protein. The table lists 450,000 to 600,000 distinct CDR3 sequences, approximately 32% of them singletons. Many counts were recorded for this clonotype. Here the sequenced sample was PBMCs from the stem cell graft donor, taken from the stem cell graft. This TCR derives from a human donor who donated a stem cell graft to a child with aplastic anemia.

The CDR3 loop reads CSALTSGSVAGEQYF. CDR3 bases: TGCAGTGCCCTGACTAGCGGGAGTGTGGCGGGCGAGCAGTACTTC. V usage is TRBV20-1 and J usage is TRBJ2-7, with 12 bases lining up with TRBD2. The CDR3 contains 15 residues. Germline V gene lookup returns CDR1 DFQATT and CDR2 SNEGSKA (reference sequence). V shed 6 bases and J 6 bases; nucleotides not matched to a gene: 12.